Listed below are T cell receptor beta chains from one sample, sequenced in a study of T cell changes during pregnancy in multiple sclerosis. Clones were read by immunoSEQ multiplex PCR, and TCRdb kept only the in-frame ones, dropping some. The table shows 47,000 or so clones, with 90% occurring only once. Source: peripheral blood, taken after pregnancy. The receptors come from a female donor in good health, enrolled as a control in a pregnancy study. Both conserved end residues are part of each CDR3. Each record gives: J gene, clone size, V gene, CDR3 protein. Some rows mark clone size as missing; the rest say once, few, many or name a class of expanded clone.

j_call: TRBJ2-7
clone_size: once
v_call: TRBV11-2
cdr3_aa: CASRPTGTYSYEQYF

j_call: TRBJ1-4
clone_size: NA
v_call: TRBV5-1
cdr3_aa: CASSLETGRWYEKLFF

j_call: TRBJ2-1
clone_size: NA
v_call: TRBV10-3
cdr3_aa: CAIAKNSGTSGYNEQFF

j_call: TRBJ1-5
clone_size: NA
v_call: TRBV6-1
cdr3_aa: CASSEQGTGGNQPQHF

j_call: TRBJ2-7
clone_size: NA
v_call: TRBV7-2
cdr3_aa: CASSPWGTSVGGEQYF

j_call: TRBJ2-1
clone_size: NA
v_call: TRBV4-1
cdr3_aa: CASSLAGNLAGGQFF

j_call: TRBJ1-5
clone_size: once
v_call: TRBV18
cdr3_aa: CASSPPGQGAGQPQHF

j_call: TRBJ2-7
clone_size: once
v_call: TRBV9
cdr3_aa: CASSVGAGSSYEQYF

j_call: TRBJ2-7
clone_size: NA
v_call: TRBV7-2
cdr3_aa: CASSLNRDRGREQYF

j_call: TRBJ1-6
clone_size: NA
v_call: TRBV27
cdr3_aa: CASTRRQGAVPNSPLHF

j_call: TRBJ2-7
clone_size: NA
v_call: TRBV10-2
cdr3_aa: CASGIGDSSYEQYF

j_call: TRBJ2-2
clone_size: NA
v_call: TRBV7-2
cdr3_aa: CASSFVQGVAGELFF

j_call: TRBJ1-5
clone_size: NA
v_call: TRBV6-6
cdr3_aa: CASSLDRGSNQPQHF

j_call: TRBJ2-6
clone_size: NA
v_call: TRBV18
cdr3_aa: CASSGGTGGLSGANVLTF

j_call: TRBJ1-1
clone_size: NA
v_call: TRBV18
cdr3_aa: CASSPSGTGVNTEAFF

j_call: TRBJ1-5
clone_size: NA
v_call: TRBV6-1
cdr3_aa: CASSERGGSHYSNQPQHF

j_call: TRBJ1-1
clone_size: once
v_call: TRBV7-2
cdr3_aa: CASSPTGMNTEAFF

j_call: TRBJ2-7
clone_size: once
v_call: TRBV9
cdr3_aa: CASSVDGAYEQYF

j_call: TRBJ1-5
clone_size: once
v_call: TRBV15
cdr3_aa: CATSRDRAGNQPQHF

j_call: TRBJ2-7
clone_size: once
v_call: TRBV18
cdr3_aa: CASSPTGVNYEQYF

j_call: TRBJ1-1
clone_size: NA
v_call: TRBV27
cdr3_aa: CASSLAGDTEAFF

j_call: TRBJ1-4
clone_size: NA
v_call: TRBV28
cdr3_aa: CASSLRSGHSEKLFF

j_call: TRBJ2-7
clone_size: NA
v_call: TRBV10-2
cdr3_aa: CASSEAARLLRFGEQYF

j_call: TRBJ1-2
clone_size: NA
v_call: TRBV11-2
cdr3_aa: CASRPTGLLDGYGYTF

j_call: TRBJ1-6
clone_size: NA
v_call: TRBV6-4
cdr3_aa: CASSDRVGGGPLHF

j_call: TRBJ2-2
clone_size: NA
v_call: TRBV9
cdr3_aa: CASSVVNGGANTGELFF

j_call: TRBJ2-7
clone_size: NA
v_call: TRBV28
cdr3_aa: CASSSALGDFYYEQYF

j_call: TRBJ2-3
clone_size: NA
v_call: TRBV7-6
cdr3_aa: CASSLNRAGGSYTDTQYF

j_call: TRBJ2-7
clone_size: NA
v_call: TRBV27
cdr3_aa: CASSLGQREPYEQYF

j_call: TRBJ2-6
clone_size: once
v_call: TRBV9
cdr3_aa: CASSVSRERVSGANVLTF

j_call: TRBJ2-4
clone_size: NA
v_call: TRBV28
cdr3_aa: CASSLAQVGVRNIQYF

j_call: TRBJ2-3
clone_size: NA
v_call: TRBV21-1
cdr3_aa: CASTQGPSRDSTDTQYF

j_call: TRBJ1-1
clone_size: NA
v_call: TRBV27
cdr3_aa: CASSQGLEAFF

j_call: TRBJ1-1
clone_size: medium-sized
v_call: TRBV5-4
cdr3_aa: CASSRTGGTEAFF

j_call: TRBJ2-6
clone_size: NA
v_call: TRBV6-6
cdr3_aa: CATTGGRANVLTF

j_call: TRBJ2-3
clone_size: NA
v_call: TRBV4-2
cdr3_aa: CASSHDPSGGGTDTQYF

j_call: TRBJ1-5
clone_size: once
v_call: TRBV11-2
cdr3_aa: CASSQMAGSNQPQHF

j_call: TRBJ1-2
clone_size: NA
v_call: TRBV4-1
cdr3_aa: CASSQDRDRVYGYTF

j_call: TRBJ1-2
clone_size: NA
v_call: TRBV21-1
cdr3_aa: CASSKRAGQGHGHTF

j_call: TRBJ2-1
clone_size: NA
v_call: TRBV5-1
cdr3_aa: CASSQSTGVIYNEQFF

j_call: TRBJ2-7
clone_size: NA
v_call: TRBV5-1
cdr3_aa: CASSLVGTEIYEQYF

j_call: TRBJ1-2
clone_size: NA
v_call: TRBV6-5
cdr3_aa: CASSRDRVQGYTF

j_call: TRBJ2-5
clone_size: NA
v_call: TRBV7-6
cdr3_aa: CASSHTGTGSWETQYF

j_call: TRBJ2-2
clone_size: NA
v_call: TRBV5-1
cdr3_aa: CASSLYRVGLGAGELFF

j_call: TRBJ1-1
clone_size: NA
v_call: TRBV29-1
cdr3_aa: CSVERQGPNTEAFF